This T cell receptor beta chain emerged from a study of shared clonotypes between healthy human individuals. The germline gives CDR1 KGHSH, CDR2 LQKENI. CDR3 length: 16 residues. The J segment lost 1 base and the V segment lost 2 bases, leaving 3 bases of the junction unmatched. Here immunoSEQ multiplex PCR was the method, and the copy in TCRdb shows in-frame clones only, minus some. This table has nearly 750,000 clones, 72% appearing once. Sequenced input: memory CD4+ T cells sorted from blood. Subset of the sample: CD45RA-negative fraction. This TCR derives from a woman in her 30s in good health. V is TRBV18 and J is TRBJ2-1, with 9 bases fitting TRBD2. The CDR3 coding sequence is TGTGCCAGCTCACCAGCTAGCGGGATGTCCTACAATGAGCAGTTCTTC. Residues: CASSPASGMSYNEQFF.